Sequencing of this T cell receptor (beta chain) was carried out in a study of blood T cell repertoires in COVID-19. For the study at large: The origin of the acute and convalescent COVID-19 samples was the United States, Italy and Spain. PBMCs, B-cell-depleted T cells, or T cells provided the cDNA or gDNA that made up the material.

In the authors' workflow: Estimation of nucleated cell counts relied on the amplification of reference gene primers. Libraries were prepared by immunoSEQ multiplex PCR; TCRdb keeps only in-frame clonotypes and omits some of them. V, J and clone size were drawn from that table, and D and trimming were deduced from the DNA. This table holds some 120,000 clones, more than 75% found once. In its sample, this clone was seen once. Germline CDR1 SEHNR, CDR2 FQNEAQ (reference sequence). J was trimmed by 7 bases and V by 5 bases; bases with no gene match: 8. The CDR3 has 16 amino acids. Sequencing used peripheral blood. The chain links TRBV7-9 to TRBJ2-1, with 13 bases fitting TRBD2. The sequence came from a man aged 50 to 60 with active COVID-19. Written as DNA, the CDR3 is TGTGCCAGCAGCATACTAGCGGGAGGGCCGGGGAATGAGCAGTTCTTC. It is translated as CASSILAGGPGNEQFF.